The source of this T cell receptor (beta chain) is a study of siplizumab effects on memory and regulatory T cells. Notes on this clone: Its matching antigen is unknown.

Produced via immunoSEQ multiplex PCR; TCRdb's table is partial and in-frame only. The sample yields some 7,000 clones, roughly 70% seen once. The study's findings and limits: With siplizumab, mappable alloreactive CD4+ clones averaged approximately 69% Treg-derived, versus 25% to 30% in controls. The authors could not assign a naive or memory phenotype to roughly 75-96% of proliferating CD4+ or CD8+ clones.

In germline, CDR1 is MNHNS, CDR2 SASEGT. The CDR3 covers 16 residues. V gave up 1 base and J gave up 0 bases, with 10 bases separating them. The receptor was derived from a human donor in good health. This rearrangement joins TRBV6-1 to TRBJ2-4, with a weak D call TRBD1 (6 bases). Sequenced material: effector memory CD8+ T cells sorted from blood. Subset of the sample: unstimulated CD8+ effector memory T cells. The CDR3 DNA is TGTGCCAGCAGTGAAGGTTACAGGGCAGCCAAAAACATTCAGTACTTC. It translates to CASSEGYRAAKNIQYF.